The 27 T cell receptor beta chains listed next were all sequenced from one sample in a study of shared clonotypes between healthy human individuals. Assay used: immunoSEQ multiplex PCR; TCRdb lists only in-frame clones, some missing. This sample carries approximately 470,000 clones, about 85% of them seen once, and the ten largest clones take roughly 13%. Sequenced sample: PBMCs. Source of these receptors: a woman in her 40s in good health. Some clones in this sample may be carry-over from other donors' samples.

The genes are TRBV10-3 and TRBJ2-7; D unresolved. V was pared by 3 bases and J by 5 bases, with 8 bases between. From germline, CDR1 is ENHRY and CDR2 SYGVKD. The length of the CDR3 is 12 residues. CDR3 nucleotides: TGTGCCATCAGTGAACCCGGGCACGAGCAGTACTTC. Translation: CAISEPGHEQYF.

The chain joins TRBV15 to TRBJ2-5; 7 positions agree with TRBD2. The CDR3 is made up of 15 amino acids. Germline values: CDR1 LNHNV, CDR2 YYDKDF (reference sequence). The V and J ends lost 1 base and 4 bases, in that order; junction bases with no gene match: 6. Written as DNA, the CDR3 is TGTGCCACCAGCAGAGCTCGTGGGGGGGGAGAGACCCAGTACTTC. It encodes CATSRARGGGETQYF.

The rearrangement links TRBV7-7 to TRBJ2-2, with D possibly TRBD1 on 6 matching bases. The CDR3 length is 12 residues. The V gene lost 5 bases and the J gene lost 6 bases, with 7 bases spanning the gap. Germline CDR1 is SSHAT and CDR2 is FNYEAQ (reference sequence). CDR3 in DNA: TGTGCCAGCAGCGAGGGGGCCGGGGAGCTGTTTTTT. Translating gives CASSEGAGELFF.

The chain recombines TRBV7-7 with TRBJ2-5; D gene uncertain. The V end lost 4 bases, the J end lost 5 bases, and 11 bases lay between the germline ends. The CDR3 is 13 residues long. Germline V lookup: CDR1 SSHAT, CDR2 FNYEAQ (reference sequence). Written as DNA, the CDR3 is TGTGCCAGCAGCTGGACCATAGTGGAGACCCAGTACTTC. Translated, it gives CASSWTIVETQYF. The full variable domain, with the rest looked up from reference TRBV7-7 and TRBJ2-5, is GAGVSQSPRYKVTKRGQDVTLRCDPISSHATLYWYQQALGQGPEFLTYFNYEAQPDKSGLPSDRFSAERPEGSISTLTIQRTEQRDSAMYRCASSWTIVETQYFGPGTRLLVL.

V gene TRBV19 combines with J gene TRBJ2-5; D gene uncertain. V lost 3 bases and J lost 1, with 9 bases in between. This CDR3 is built from 14 residues. Germline CDR1 reads LNHDA; CDR2 reads SQIVND (reference sequence). As DNA, the CDR3 is TGTGCCAGTAGTATGTCCAATATCCAAGAGACCCAGTACTTC. It is translated as CASSMSNIQETQYF.

The chain joins TRBV7-9 to TRBJ2-3; 7 bases are a match to TRBD2. The CDR3 covers 17 residues. The germline V gene encodes CDR1 SEHNR and CDR2 FQNEAQ (reference sequence). After removal of 3 bases from V and 5 bases from J, the junction contained 14 bases not matched to a gene. The chain's CDR3 is CASSFFWYGGSVDTQYF. CDR3 DNA: TGTGCCAGCAGCTTCTTCTGGTATGGCGGGAGTGTAGATACGCAGTATTTT.

On this clone: It may be a read error: a sequence one base away is much more abundant. Other DNA sequences in the same sample also yield this CDR3. The chain couples TRBV18 to TRBJ2-3; D might be TRBD1 or TRBD2, each matching 5 bases. This CDR3 spans 18 amino acids. Germline lookup yields CDR1 KGHSH and CDR2 LQKENI. V lost 1 base and J lost 4, with 21 bases in between. CDR3: CASSPLPGTTGRADTQYF. The CDR3 nucleotides are TGTGCCAGCTCACCACTTCCAGGGACGACGGGCCGGGCAGATACGCAGTATTTT.

Points on this clone: A read error is likely here: a far larger clone is one base away. Other DNA sequences from this sample encode an identical CDR3 as well. The chain carries TRBV29-1 and TRBJ1-1; a weak D match, TRBD1 (5 bases). The CDR3 runs to 12 residues. CDR1 SQVTM and CDR2 ANQGSEA come from the germline V gene. The CDR3 nucleotides read TGCAGCGGGGCGAGAGGGGCCAATGAAGCCTTCTTT. Translating gives CSGARGANEAFF.

This sequence joins TRBV6-5 and TRBJ1-3; D gene ambiguous. The CDR3 length is 15 residues. V dropped 6 bases and J dropped 8 bases, with 20 bases sitting between them. Germline V gene lookup returns CDR1 MNHEY and CDR2 SVGAGI. Here the CDR3 DNA reads TGTGCCAGCAGGAGGCGGGTTGCGGCATGGGACACCATATATTTT. This codes for CASRRRVAAWDTIYF.

The chain carries TRBV6-5 and TRBJ2-7; the match to TRBD1 covers 9 bases. This CDR3 has 12 residues. Germline assignment: CDR1 MNHEY and CDR2 SVGAGI. The V segment lost 8 bases and the J segment 9 bases; nucleotides outside the gene matches: 8. CDR3 sequence: CASGEGQGGQYF. CDR3 DNA sequence: TGTGCCAGCGGGGAGGGACAGGGAGGGCAGTACTTC.

The chain couples TRBV5-1 to TRBJ2-2; no clear D gene. Germline CDR1 reads SGHRS; CDR2 reads YFSETQ. V was shortened by 3 bases and J by 4 bases, with 19 bases between the two germline ends. CDR3 size: 17 residues. The CDR3 DNA sequence: TGCGCCAGCAGCTCCACGCTGGCCTTAAGGCGCACCGGGGAGCTGTTTTTT. Translating gives CASSSTLALRRTGELFF.

The J gene is TRBJ1-3, the V gene TRBV28, with D hard to call. The CDR3 contains 14 residues. V was clipped by 3 bases and J by 3 bases, with 9 bases between them. The germline gives CDR1 MDHEN, CDR2 SYDVKM. The CDR3 DNA is TGTGCCAGCAGTTTGGCCCCTGTTGGAAACACCATATATTTT. Its translation: CASSLAPVGNTIYF. Full variable domain (outside the CDR3, taken from reference TRBV28 and TRBJ1-3): DVKVTQSSRYLVKRTGEKVFLECVQDMDHENMFWYRQDPGLGLRLIYFSYDVKMKEKGDIPEGYSVSREKKERFSLILESASTNQTSMYLCASSLAPVGNTIYFGEGSWLTVV.

Regarding this clone: A read error is likely here: a far larger clone is one base away. The chain combines TRBV30 with TRBJ2-7, with 8 bases lining up with TRBD2. Germline V gene sequence: CDR1 GTSNPN, CDR2 SVGIG (reference sequence). The CDR3 extends over 15 amino acids. The CDR3 region has the DNA TGTGCCTGTAGTGCGGTAGCGGGAAGGGCCTACGAGCAGTACTTC. It translates to CACSAVAGRAYEQYF.

This rearrangement joins TRBV15 to TRBJ1-2; D unclear. V gave up 0 bases and J gave up 3 bases, with 11 bases separating them. This CDR3 contains 15 residues. Germline CDR1 LNHNV, CDR2 YYDKDF (reference sequence). CDR3 amino acids: CATSRDPNSYYGYTF. In DNA form, the CDR3 reads TGTGCCACCAGCAGAGATCCGAACAGCTACTATGGCTACACCTTC.

This clone was detected only a few times. The genes are TRBV19 and TRBJ1-5; D is unresolved. The CDR3 loop spans 17 amino acids. The V end lost 4 bases, the J end lost 0 bases, and 16 bases lay between the germline ends. Per the germline V gene, CDR1 is LNHDA and CDR2 is SQIVND (reference sequence). Here the CDR3 reads CASSTQIREYSNQPQHF. In nucleotides, the CDR3 is TGTGCCAGTAGTACGCAAATACGGGAGTATAGCAATCAGCCCCAGCATTTT.

V usage is TRBV10-3 and J usage is TRBJ1-5; no clear D gene. CDR3 length equals 13 residues. Germline CDR1 reads ENHRY; CDR2 reads SYGVKD. The ends were cut back, 0 bases at V and 6 bases at J, with 6 bases in the middle. The CDR3 region is CAISESAAQPQHF. CDR3 DNA sequence: TGTGCCATCAGTGAGTCGGCAGCTCAGCCCCAGCATTTT.

Details on this clone: This is likely an artifact of a read error, given a far larger clone one base away. The rearrangement joins TRBV29-1 to TRBJ1-2; no clear D. CDR1 and CDR2 from the germline V gene are SQVTM and ANQGSEA. The CDR3 length is 14 residues. V was clipped by 6 bases and J by 0 bases, with 14 bases between them. The CDR3 nucleotides are TGCAGCGTGCCAAGATGGGAATCTAACTATGGCTACACCTTC. As protein: CSVPRWESNYGYTF.

This clone was detected only once. The chain joins TRBV2 to TRBJ2-3; 7 bases agree with TRBD1. V was clipped by 5 bases and J by 1 base; unmatched bases: 6. The CDR3 extends over 15 amino acids. CDR1 is SNHLY, CDR2 FYNNEI, per germline. CDR3 loop: CASSQTGLRTDTQYF. For the CDR3, the DNA is TGTGCCAGCAGTCAGACAGGGCTTCGCACAGATACGCAGTATTTT.

In this sample, this clone turned up once. J is TRBJ1-4 and V is TRBV28; D remains unclear. The germline CDR1 and CDR2 sequences are MDHEN and SYDVKM. V was clipped by 6 bases and J by 8 bases, with 7 bases between them. The CDR3 contains 11 residues. CDR3 sequence (DNA): TGTGCCAGCAGGACATTCGAAAAACTGTTTTTT. This codes for CASRTFEKLFF.

The chain combines TRBV19 with TRBJ2-7; D perhaps matches TRBD1 (6 bases). The CDR3 length is 14 residues. V lost 9 bases and J 3 bases, leaving 18 bases between the germline ends. CDR1 and CDR2 (germline): LNHDA, SQIVND (reference sequence). CDR3 protein: CASRPGHGFYEQYF. As DNA, the CDR3 is TGTGCCAGCCGTCCGGGACACGGATTCTACGAGCAGTACTTC.

The table lists this clone with many counts. This same CDR3 is encoded by further DNA sequences in the sample. The chain joins TRBV6-6 to TRBJ2-1; TRBD2 matches at 7 bases. Germline-derived CDR1 and CDR2 are MNHNY and SVGAGI (reference sequence). The CDR3 runs 15 residues. After removal of 8 bases from V and 9 bases from J, the junction contained 16 bases not matched to a gene. In DNA, the CDR3 is TGTGCCAGCTCGACGCTGGTGGGACTAAGTGGTGAGCAGTTCTTC. It is translated as CASSTLVGLSGEQFF.

In this sample, this clone turned up once. This likely traces to a read error, being one base from a far larger clone. Additional DNA sequences in this sample encode the identical CDR3. The rearrangement joins TRBV5-5 to TRBJ1-1, with D unclear. The CDR3 runs to 11 residues. Germline loops: CDR1 SGHKS, CDR2 YYEKEE (reference sequence). The CDR3 spells CASSLGPEAFF. CDR3 nucleotides: TGTGCTAGCAGCTTAGGCCCTGAAGCTTTCTTT.

Concerning this clone itself: The likely explanation is a read error, given a far larger clone one base away. This chain links TRBV27 with TRBJ2-7, with D hard to call. Germline CDR1 is MNHEY and CDR2 is SMNVEV (reference sequence). The CDR3 spans 15 residues. Trimming cost V 2 bases and J 0 bases, with 11 bases left between them. The CDR3 bases are TGTGCCAGCAGTTTAATGGTGGGGATCTCCTACGAGCAGTACTTC. It codes for CASSLMVGISYEQYF.

The chain has TRBV25-1 and TRBJ2-7, with D possibly TRBD2 on 6 matching bases. This CDR3 is built from 13 residues. Trimming removed 4 bases at V and 1 base at J, with 8 bases between. The germline V gene encodes CDR1 MGHDK and CDR2 SYGVNS. The CDR3 loop reads CASSGTISYEQYF. DNA of the CDR3: TGTGCCAGCAGTGGGACTATTTCCTACGAGCAGTACTTC.

This clone was observed a handful of times. The chain links TRBV2 to TRBJ1-4; D gene ambiguous. Trimming left V 6 bases short and J 3 bases short, with 11 bases between. Germline values: CDR1 SNHLY, CDR2 FYNNEI. This CDR3 has 14 residues. In nucleotides, the CDR3 is TGTGCCAGCAGCCATGACACTGCTAATGAAAAACTGTTTTTT. Protein: CASSHDTANEKLFF.

In DNA form, the CDR3 reads TGCGCCAGCAGCTTGGGTCCCGGCTCTGGGGCCAACGTCCTGACTTTC. This codes for CASSLGPGSGANVLTF. The chain carries TRBV5-1 and TRBJ2-6, with D uncertain. The CDR3 extends over 16 amino acids. V dropped 0 bases and J dropped 0 bases, with 7 bases sitting between them. Germline values: CDR1 SGHRS, CDR2 YFSETQ.

With respect to this clone: At one end the junction does not follow the germline gene, possibly because of a read error. The chain couples TRBV11-2 to TRBJ2-1; 9 bases are shared with TRBD1. Germline V gene data show CDR1 as SGHAT and CDR2 as FQNNGV. This CDR3 contains 17 residues. The CDR3 region has the DNA TGCGCCAGCAGCGGACAGGGGTCGTTGTCATCCTACAATGAGCAGTTCTTC. Encoded protein: CASSGQGSLSSYNEQFF.